This T cell receptor beta chain originates from a study of cytomegalovirus exposure and HLA in healthy donors. Whole-study findings and limits: Three chains tied to CMV proved CMV antigen-specific in vitro. Researchers catalogued roughly 150 TCR beta chains as cytomegalovirus-associated. Rarity marked most TCR sequences, yet some public TCRs occurred in many donors.

The donors were members of the validation cohort comprising over a hundred subjects, separate from the roughly 670-subject first cohort. Details on this clone: Its specificity is not known.

Profiled with immunoSEQ multiplex PCR; TCRdb holds only in-frame clones, not every one. The sample records 97,000 or so clones, around 88% being singletons. The sequence was collected from a woman younger than 45 in good health and CMV-seronegative. Sample: PBMCs.

The CDR3 sequence is CASSVDGTREETQYF. CDR3 DNA: TGTGCCAGCAGCGTAGATGGGACTCGGGAAGAGACCCAGTACTTC. The chain joins TRBV9 to TRBJ2-5; possible D gene TRBD2, 6 bases. V was clipped by 0 bases and J by 3 bases, with 12 bases between them. This CDR3 region has 15 residues. Germline V lookup: CDR1 SGDLS, CDR2 YYNGEE. Filled out from reference TRBV9 and TRBJ2-5, the complete variable domain reads DSGVTQTPKHLITATGQRVTLRCSPRSGDLSVYWYQQSLDQGLQFLIQYYNGEERAKGNILERFSAQQFPDLHSELNLSSLELGDSALYFCASSVDGTREETQYFGPGTRLLVL.